This T cell receptor (beta chain) was recovered during a study of blood T cell repertoires in COVID-19 (dated by TCRdb to 2018 to 2021). The study in broad terms: Collaborator samples came from the United States, Italy and Spain and covered acute and convalescent phases of COVID-19. Samples were obtained from the ongoing ImmuneRACE study (first 160 participants) and from 1,254 subjects provided by 6 global collaborators. The repertoires were made available in a free public database intended to serve as a resource for research on the immune response to SARS-CoV-2. Sample metadata almost always included a de-identified subject ID, COVID-19 status, age in years and sex. Deeply sampled blood TCRbeta repertoires from subjects exposed to, actively infected with, or recovered from COVID-19 were included in the dataset. Where available, HLA class I and class II types were taken from metadata supplied by the sample provider and were not determined by assay-based typing. The material from the prospective study consisted of cDNA or gDNA derived from T cells, B-cell-depleted T cells, or PBMCs.

As to this clone: Its antigen has not been determined. There are no base qualities to consult, and no much larger clone falls within one base.

The collaborating institutions used their own protocols to collect whole blood in K2EDTA tubes. For TCRbeta analysis, collaborators shipped samples in one of three forms: frozen whole blood, isolated PBMCs, or DNA extracted from either of those sample types. TCRbeta CDR3 regions were amplified from genomic DNA by means of the immunoSEQ Assay, a bias-controlled multiplex PCR. Regarding the original processing steps: The number of nucleated cells in each sample was estimated from the amplification of reference gene primers within the assay. Sequence reads were collapsed and filtered to measure the absolute abundance of every unique TCRbeta CDR3 rearrangement. For each sample, productive Simpson clonality was calculated by taking the square root of Simpson's diversity index across productive rearrangements. Sourced from immuneACCESS, this table was stored by TCRdb with only in-frame sequences that have V and J called. A share of the clones is absent; for the studies checked, an unresolved V gene accounts for under half, and the remainder has no known explanation. V and J calls and clone size are given by that table; D and trimming were obtained from the DNA. In all, the sample holds some 100,000 clones, and just under 95% of those were seen once. Clones ranked in the top ten supply more than 5% of the sample.

Study-wide findings and limitations: The amount of clinical and demographic metadata varied by source and participant and was provided uncurated.

The sample was peripheral blood. This clonotype was obtained from a man aged 70-80 years with acute or convalescent COVID-19.

The sequenced DNA: TGTGCCAGCAGCTTATTAGGTGTGGCCGCCTCAGGTGGCTACACCTTC. Its amino acids are CASSLLGVAASGGYTF. The chain is made from TRBV7-2 and TRBJ1-2, with an unclear D gene assignment. The CDR3, from cysteine to phenylalanine, totals 16 residues. Of all the DNA, just the CDR3 is kept, 48 bases in frame from base 1. A distance of 20 bases separates the germline ends of V and J, which lose 2 bases and 7 bases respectively. According to the germline V gene, CDR1 reads SGHTA and CDR2 reads FQGNSA.